This TCR beta chain was observed in a study of cytomegalovirus exposure and HLA in healthy donors. 13 Jbeta primers and 60 Vbeta primers were used for the PCR. Sequencing used immunoSEQ multiplex PCR; TCRdb keeps in-frame clones, though not all of them. The sample records under 200,000 clones, 80% being singletons. Overall study findings and caveats: Common viral pathogens seemed, in a later analysis, to connect with several of the most significant clusters. The study labeled 164 TCR beta chains cytomegalovirus-associated. According to an earlier analysis, most TCR beta V segments yielded productive rearrangements about 87% or about 30% of the time.

This clone was detected only a few times. Its antigen remains unidentified. This sequence was found in a woman in her fifties or sixties in good health and CMV-seronegative. The specimen sequenced was PBMCs.

CDR3 in amino acids: CASSYRGRDTEAFF. Here the CDR3 DNA reads TGCGCCAGCAGCTACAGGGGGAGGGACACTGAAGCTTTCTTT. V is TRBV4-1 and J is TRBJ1-1, with 8 nucleotides matching TRBD1. The CDR3 covers 14 residues. CDR1 and CDR2 from the germline V gene are MGHRA and YSYEKL. V lost 5 bases to trimming and J lost 3 bases; unmatched junction nucleotides: 5.